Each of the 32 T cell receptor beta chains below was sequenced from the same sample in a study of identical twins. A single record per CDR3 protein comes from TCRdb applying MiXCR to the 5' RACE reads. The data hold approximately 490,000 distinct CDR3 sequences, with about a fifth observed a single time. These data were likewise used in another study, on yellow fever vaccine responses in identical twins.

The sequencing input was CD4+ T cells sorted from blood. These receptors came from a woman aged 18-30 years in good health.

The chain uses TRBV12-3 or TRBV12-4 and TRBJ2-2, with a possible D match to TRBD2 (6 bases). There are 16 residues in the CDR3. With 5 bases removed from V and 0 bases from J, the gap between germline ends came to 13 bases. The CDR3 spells CASSASRTTNTGELFF. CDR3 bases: TGTGCCAGCAGTGCTTCCAGGACTACGAACACCGGGGAGCTGTTTTTT.

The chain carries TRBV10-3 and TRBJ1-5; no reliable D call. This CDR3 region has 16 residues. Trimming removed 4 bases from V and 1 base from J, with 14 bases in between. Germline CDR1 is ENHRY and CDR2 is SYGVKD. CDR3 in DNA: TGTGCCATCAGTGCCGGGTCCGTTAGGAGCAATCAGCCCCAGCATTTT. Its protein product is CAISAGSVRSNQPQHF.

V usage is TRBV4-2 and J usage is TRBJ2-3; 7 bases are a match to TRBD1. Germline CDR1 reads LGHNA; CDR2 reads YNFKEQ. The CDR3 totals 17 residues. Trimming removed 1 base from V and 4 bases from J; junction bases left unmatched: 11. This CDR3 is CASSQAEQGSTADTQYF. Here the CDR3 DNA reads TGTGCCAGCAGCCAAGCCGAACAGGGGTCAACGGCAGATACGCAGTATTTT.

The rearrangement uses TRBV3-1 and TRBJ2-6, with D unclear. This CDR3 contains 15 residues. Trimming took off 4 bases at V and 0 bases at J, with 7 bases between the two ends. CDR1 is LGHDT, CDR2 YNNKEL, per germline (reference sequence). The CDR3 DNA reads TGTGCCAGCAGCCCCAGAGACTCTGGGGCCAACGTCCTGACTTTC. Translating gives CASSPRDSGANVLTF.

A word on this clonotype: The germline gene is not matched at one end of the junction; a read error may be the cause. The CDR3 protein is CASSSTGLAAERNF. CDR3 nucleotides: TGTGCCAGCAGTTCCACCGGACTAGCGGCTGAGAGGAACTTC. This rearrangement joins TRBV6-2 or TRBV6-3 to TRBJ2-5; 10 nucleotides agree with TRBD2. Germline CDR1 MNHEY, CDR2 SVGEGT. The CDR3 runs 14 residues.

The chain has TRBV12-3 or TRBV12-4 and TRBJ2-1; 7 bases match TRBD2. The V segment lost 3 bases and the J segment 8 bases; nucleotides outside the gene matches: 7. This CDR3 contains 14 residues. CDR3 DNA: TGTGCCAGCAGTTTGGGACTATCATTGGATGAGCAGTTCTTC. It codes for CASSLGLSLDEQFF.

CDR3 region: CASSLGAAEAFF. The CDR3 coding sequence is TGTGCCAGCAGCTTAGGGGCAGCTGAAGCTTTCTTT. The V gene is TRBV11-2, the J gene TRBJ1-1; D is uncertain. V shed 1 base and J shed 6 bases, with 6 bases lying between them. Germline V gives CDR1 SGHAT, CDR2 FQNNGV. The CDR3 loop spans 12 amino acids.

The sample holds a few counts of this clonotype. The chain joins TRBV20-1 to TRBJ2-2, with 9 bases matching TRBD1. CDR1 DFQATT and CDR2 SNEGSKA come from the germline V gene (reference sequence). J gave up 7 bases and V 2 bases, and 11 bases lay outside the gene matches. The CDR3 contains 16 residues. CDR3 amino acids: CSARPRDRVSNGELFF. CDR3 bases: TGCAGTGCTAGACCCCGGGACAGGGTTTCCAACGGGGAGCTGTTTTTT.

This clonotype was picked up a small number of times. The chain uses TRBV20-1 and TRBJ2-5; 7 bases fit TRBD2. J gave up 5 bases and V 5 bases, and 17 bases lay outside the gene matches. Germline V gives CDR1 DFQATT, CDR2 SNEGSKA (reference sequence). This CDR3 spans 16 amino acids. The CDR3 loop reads CSAGAYKTSHRETQYF. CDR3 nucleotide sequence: TGCAGTGCTGGGGCTTATAAGACTAGCCATAGGGAGACCCAGTACTTC.

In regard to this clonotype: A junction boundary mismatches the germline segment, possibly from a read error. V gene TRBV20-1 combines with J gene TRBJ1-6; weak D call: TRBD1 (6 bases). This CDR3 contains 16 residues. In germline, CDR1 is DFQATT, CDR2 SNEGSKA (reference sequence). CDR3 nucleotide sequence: TGCTGTGCTAGAGATCTGGGCAGGGGTACCAATTCACCCCTCCACTTT. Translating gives CCARDLGRGTNSPLHF.

CDR3 nucleotides: TGCAGTGCTAGTGATGCTCCGGAACTGTTTTTT. It is translated as CSASDAPELFF. The chain employs TRBV20-1 and TRBJ1-4; D uncertain. Germline-derived CDR1 and CDR2 are DFQATT and SNEGSKA (reference sequence). V was pared by 3 bases and J by 12 bases, with 11 bases between. The CDR3 has 11 residues.

Here the CDR3 reads CASHTRGSPLHF. As DNA, the CDR3 is TGTGCCAGCCATACCCGGGGGTCACCCCTCCACTTT. The chain uses TRBV6-4 and TRBJ1-6; D is possibly TRBD1 (5 bases). This CDR3 has 12 amino acids. Germline lookup yields CDR1 MRHNA and CDR2 SNTAGT. Trimming took off 8 bases at V and 10 bases at J, with 12 bases between the two ends.

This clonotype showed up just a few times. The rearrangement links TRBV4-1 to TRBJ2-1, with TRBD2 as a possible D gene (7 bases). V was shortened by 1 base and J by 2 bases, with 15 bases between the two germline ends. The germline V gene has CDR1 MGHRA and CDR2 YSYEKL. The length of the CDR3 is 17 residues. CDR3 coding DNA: TGCGCCAGCAGCCAAGGTCTGCGGGGGCCAACCTACAATGAGCAGTTCTTC. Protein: CASSQGLRGPTYNEQFF.

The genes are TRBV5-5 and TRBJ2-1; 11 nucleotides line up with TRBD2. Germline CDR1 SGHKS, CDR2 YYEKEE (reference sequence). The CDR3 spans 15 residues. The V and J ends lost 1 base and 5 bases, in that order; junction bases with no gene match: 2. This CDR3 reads CASSLKTSGDNEQFF. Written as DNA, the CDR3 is TGTGCCAGCAGCTTGAAGACTAGCGGGGACAATGAGCAGTTCTTC.

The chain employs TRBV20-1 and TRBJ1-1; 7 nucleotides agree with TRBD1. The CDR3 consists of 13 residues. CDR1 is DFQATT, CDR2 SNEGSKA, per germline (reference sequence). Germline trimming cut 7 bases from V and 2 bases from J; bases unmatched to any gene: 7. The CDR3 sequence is CSVPGTANTEAFF. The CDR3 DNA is TGCAGTGTCCCAGGGACAGCCAACACTGAAGCTTTCTTT.

CDR3 bases: TGTGCCAGCAGCTTAAGGGACGGGGGCACAGATACGCAGTATTTT. It translates to CASSLRDGGTDTQYF. This chain uses TRBV7-2 with TRBJ2-3; the D gene could be TRBD1 or TRBD2 (5 bases each). V was clipped by 2 bases and J by 1 base, with 10 bases between them. The CDR3 totals 15 residues. CDR1 is SGHTA and CDR2 is FQGNSA in the germline V gene.

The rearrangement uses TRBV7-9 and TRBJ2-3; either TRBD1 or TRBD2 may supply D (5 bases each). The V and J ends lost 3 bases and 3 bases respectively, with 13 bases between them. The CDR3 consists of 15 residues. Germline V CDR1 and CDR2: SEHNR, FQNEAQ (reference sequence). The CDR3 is CASSFGVAGTDTQYF. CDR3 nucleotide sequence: TGTGCCAGCAGCTTCGGGGTGGCAGGGACAGATACGCAGTATTTT.

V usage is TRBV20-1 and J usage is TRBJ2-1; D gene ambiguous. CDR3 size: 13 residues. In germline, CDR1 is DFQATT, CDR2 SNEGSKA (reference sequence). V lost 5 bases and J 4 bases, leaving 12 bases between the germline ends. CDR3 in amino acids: CSAPKDQYNEQFF. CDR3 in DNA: TGCAGTGCTCCCAAGGACCAATACAATGAGCAGTTCTTC.

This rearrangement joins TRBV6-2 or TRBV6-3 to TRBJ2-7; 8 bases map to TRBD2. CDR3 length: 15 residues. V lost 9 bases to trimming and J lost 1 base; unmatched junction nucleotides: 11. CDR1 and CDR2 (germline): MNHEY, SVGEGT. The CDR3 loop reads CARSRSGSPSYEQYF. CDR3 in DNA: TGTGCCAGAAGCAGGAGCGGGAGTCCGTCCTACGAGCAGTACTTC.

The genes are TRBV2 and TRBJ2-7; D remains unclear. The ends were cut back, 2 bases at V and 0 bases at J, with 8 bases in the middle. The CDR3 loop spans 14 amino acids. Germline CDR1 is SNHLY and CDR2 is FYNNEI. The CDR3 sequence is CASSERPGSYEQYF. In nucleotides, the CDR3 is TGTGCCAGCAGTGAACGACCAGGCTCCTACGAGCAGTACTTC.

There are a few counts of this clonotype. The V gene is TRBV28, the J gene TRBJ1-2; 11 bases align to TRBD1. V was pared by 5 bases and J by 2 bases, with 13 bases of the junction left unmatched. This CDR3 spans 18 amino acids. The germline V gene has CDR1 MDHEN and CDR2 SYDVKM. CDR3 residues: CASSTPGTGGLSNYGYTF. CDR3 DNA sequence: TGTGCCAGCAGTACACCCGGGACAGGGGGGCTCTCGAACTATGGCTACACCTTC.

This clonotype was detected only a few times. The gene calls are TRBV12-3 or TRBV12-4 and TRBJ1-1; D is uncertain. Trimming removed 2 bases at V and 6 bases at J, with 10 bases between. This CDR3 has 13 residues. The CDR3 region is CASSLQPVAEAFF. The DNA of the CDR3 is TGTGCCAGCAGTTTACAGCCAGTGGCTGAAGCTTTCTTT.

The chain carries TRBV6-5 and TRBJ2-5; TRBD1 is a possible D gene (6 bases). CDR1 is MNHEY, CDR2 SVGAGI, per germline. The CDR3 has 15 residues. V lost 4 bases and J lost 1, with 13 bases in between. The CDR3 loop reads CASSFRGPRQETQYF. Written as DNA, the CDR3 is TGTGCCAGCAGTTTCAGGGGACCACGCCAAGAGACCCAGTACTTC.

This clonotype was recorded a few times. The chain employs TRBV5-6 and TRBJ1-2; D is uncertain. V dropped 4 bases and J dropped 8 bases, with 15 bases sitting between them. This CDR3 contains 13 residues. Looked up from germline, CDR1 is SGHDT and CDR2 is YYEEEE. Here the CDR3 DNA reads TGTGCCAGCAGCCCCGCCAGAAAACGCGGCTACACCTTC. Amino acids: CASSPARKRGYTF. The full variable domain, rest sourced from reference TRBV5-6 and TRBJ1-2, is DAGVTQSPTHLIKTRGQQVTLRCSPKSGHDTVSWYQQALGQGPQFIFQYYEEEERQRGNFPDRFSGHQFPNYSSELNVNALLLGDSALYLCASSPARKRGYTFGSGTRLTVV.

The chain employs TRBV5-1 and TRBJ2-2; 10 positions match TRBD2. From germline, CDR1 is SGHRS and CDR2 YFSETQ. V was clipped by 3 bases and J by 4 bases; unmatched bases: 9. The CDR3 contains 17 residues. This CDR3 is CASSYFSPSGGTGELFF. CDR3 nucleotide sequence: TGCGCCAGCAGCTACTTTTCGCCTAGCGGGGGCACCGGGGAGCTGTTTTTT.

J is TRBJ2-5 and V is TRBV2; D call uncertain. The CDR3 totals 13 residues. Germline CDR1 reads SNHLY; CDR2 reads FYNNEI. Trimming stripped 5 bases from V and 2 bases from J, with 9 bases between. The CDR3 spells CASSRDSQETQYF. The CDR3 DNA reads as TGTGCCAGCAGTCGAGACTCACAAGAGACCCAGTACTTC. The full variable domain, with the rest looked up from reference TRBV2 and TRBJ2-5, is EPEVTQTPSHQVTQMGQEVILRCVPISNHLYFYWYRQILGQKVEFLVSFYNNEISEKSEIFDDQFSVERPDGSNFTLKIRSTKLEDSAMYFCASSRDSQETQYFGPGTRLLVL.

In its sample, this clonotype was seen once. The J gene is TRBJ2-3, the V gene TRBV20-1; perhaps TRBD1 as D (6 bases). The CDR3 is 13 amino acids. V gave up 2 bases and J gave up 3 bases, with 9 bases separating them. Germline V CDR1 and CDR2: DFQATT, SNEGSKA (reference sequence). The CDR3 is CSARRQETDTQYF. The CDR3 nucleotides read TGCAGTGCTAGACGACAGGAAACAGATACGCAGTATTTT.

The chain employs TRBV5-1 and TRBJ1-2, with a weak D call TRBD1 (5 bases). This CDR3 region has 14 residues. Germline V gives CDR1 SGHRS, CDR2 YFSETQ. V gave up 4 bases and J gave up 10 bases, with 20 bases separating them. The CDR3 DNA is TGCGCCAGCAGCCTGAATCTCGGGACGGCCCTCTACACCTTC. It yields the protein CASSLNLGTALYTF. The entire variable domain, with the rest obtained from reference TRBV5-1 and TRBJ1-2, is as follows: KAGVTQTPRYLIKTRGQQVTLSCSPISGHRSVSWYQQTPGQGLQFLFEYFSETQRNKGNFPGRFSGRQFSNSRSEMNVSTLELGDSALYLCASSLNLGTALYTFGSGTRLTVV.

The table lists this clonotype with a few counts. CDR3 nucleotide sequence: TGCGCCAGCAGCTTGGACCGGGCCTCCTACGAGCAGTACTTC. Translation gives CASSLDRASYEQYF. This chain links TRBV5-1 with TRBJ2-7; D is undetermined. Per germline, CDR1 SGHRS and CDR2 YFSETQ. The CDR3 covers 14 residues. The V end was cut by 0 bases, the J end by 0 bases, with 7 bases between.

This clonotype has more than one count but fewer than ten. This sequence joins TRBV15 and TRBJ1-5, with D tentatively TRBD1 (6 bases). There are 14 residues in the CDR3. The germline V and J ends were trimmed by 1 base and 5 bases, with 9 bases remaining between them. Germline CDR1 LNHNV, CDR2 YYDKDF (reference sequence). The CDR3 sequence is CATSRVRGDQPQHF. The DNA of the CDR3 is TGTGCCACCAGCAGAGTTAGGGGGGATCAGCCCCAGCATTTT.

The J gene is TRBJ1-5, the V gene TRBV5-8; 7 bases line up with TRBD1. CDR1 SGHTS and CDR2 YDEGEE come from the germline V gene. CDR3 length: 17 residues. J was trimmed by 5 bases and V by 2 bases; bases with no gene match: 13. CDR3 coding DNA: TGTGCCAGCAGCTTTGGGCGGGGACAGCTGCTTCATCAGCCCCAGCATTTT. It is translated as CASSFGRGQLLHQPQHF.

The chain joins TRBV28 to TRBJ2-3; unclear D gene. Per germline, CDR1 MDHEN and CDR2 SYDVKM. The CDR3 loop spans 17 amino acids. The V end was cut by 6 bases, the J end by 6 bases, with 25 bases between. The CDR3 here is CASRDVGSVSPWDTQYF. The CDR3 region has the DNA TGTGCCAGCAGGGACGTGGGATCCGTAAGCCCCTGGGATACGCAGTATTTT.